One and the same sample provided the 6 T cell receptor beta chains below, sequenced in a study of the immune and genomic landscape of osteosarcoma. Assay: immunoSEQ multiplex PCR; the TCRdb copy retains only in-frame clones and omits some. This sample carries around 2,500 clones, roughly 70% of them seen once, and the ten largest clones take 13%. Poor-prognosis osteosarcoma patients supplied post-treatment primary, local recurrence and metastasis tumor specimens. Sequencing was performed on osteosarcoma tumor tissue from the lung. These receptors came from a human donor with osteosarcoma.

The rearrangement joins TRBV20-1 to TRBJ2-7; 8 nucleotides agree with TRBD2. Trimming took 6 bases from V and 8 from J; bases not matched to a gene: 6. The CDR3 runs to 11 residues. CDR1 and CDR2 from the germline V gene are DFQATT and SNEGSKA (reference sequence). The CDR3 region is CSAGLAGKQYF. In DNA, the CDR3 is TGCAGTGCCGGGCTAGCGGGCAAGCAGTACTTC.

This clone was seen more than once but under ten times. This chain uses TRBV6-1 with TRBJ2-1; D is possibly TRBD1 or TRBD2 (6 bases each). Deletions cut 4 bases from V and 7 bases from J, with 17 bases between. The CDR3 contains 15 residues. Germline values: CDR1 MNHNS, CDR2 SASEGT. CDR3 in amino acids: CASSGPMRGANEQFF. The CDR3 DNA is TGTGCCAGCAGTGGCCCGATGAGGGGGGCGAATGAGCAGTTCTTC.

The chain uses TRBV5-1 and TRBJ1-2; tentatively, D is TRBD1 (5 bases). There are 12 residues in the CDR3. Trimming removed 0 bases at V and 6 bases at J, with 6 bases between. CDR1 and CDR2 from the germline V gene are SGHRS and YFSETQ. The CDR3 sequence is CASSLVGDGYTF. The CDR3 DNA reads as TGCGCCAGCAGCTTGGTAGGGGATGGCTACACCTTC.

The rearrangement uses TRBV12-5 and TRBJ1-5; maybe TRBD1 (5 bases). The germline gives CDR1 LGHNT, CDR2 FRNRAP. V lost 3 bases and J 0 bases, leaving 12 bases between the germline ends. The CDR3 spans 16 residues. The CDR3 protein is CASGLAGMGSNQPQHF. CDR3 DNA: TGTGCTAGTGGTTTAGCAGGGATGGGTAGCAATCAGCCCCAGCATTTT.

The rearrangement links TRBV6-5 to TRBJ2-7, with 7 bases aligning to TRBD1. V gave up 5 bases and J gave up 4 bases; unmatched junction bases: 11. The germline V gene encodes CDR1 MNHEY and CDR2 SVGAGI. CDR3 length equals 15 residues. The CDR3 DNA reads TGTGCCAGCAGTCTTAATCCGGGACAGATATACGAGCAGTACTTC. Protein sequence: CASSLNPGQIYEQYF.

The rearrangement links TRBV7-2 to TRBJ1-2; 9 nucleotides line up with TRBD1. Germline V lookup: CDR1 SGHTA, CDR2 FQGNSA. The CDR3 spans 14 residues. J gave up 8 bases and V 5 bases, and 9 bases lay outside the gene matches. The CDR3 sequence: CASSPYLTGGGYTF. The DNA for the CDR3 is TGTGCCAGCAGCCCGTATCTAACAGGGGGCGGCTACACCTTC. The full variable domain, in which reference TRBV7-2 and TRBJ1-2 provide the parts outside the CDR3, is GAGVSQSPSNKVTEKGKDVELRCDPISGHTALYWYRQSLGQGLEFLIYFQGNSAPDKSGLPSDRFSAERTGGSVSTLTIQRTQQEDSAVYLCASSPYLTGGGYTFGSGTRLTVV.